This T cell receptor beta chain was recorded in a study of blood T cell repertoires in COVID-19. Per germline, CDR1 SGHRS and CDR2 YFSETQ. The V end was cut by 4 bases, the J end by 0 bases, with 10 bases between. CDR3 size: 14 residues. The repertoire was sequenced with immunoSEQ multiplex PCR; TCRdb's copy has only in-frame clones and lacks some. The table shows 350,000 to 400,000 clones, with approximately 90% occurring only once. The sequenced sample was PBMCs or T cells enriched from blood (not recorded which). This chain links TRBV5-1 with TRBJ1-1; maybe TRBD1 (6 bases). This TCR was recovered from a woman in her forties who had been exposed to COVID-19. CDR3 DNA: TGCGCCAGCAGCCCACAGGGACTGAACACTGAAGCTTTCTTT. The encoded protein is CASSPQGLNTEAFF. Full variable domain (rest looked up from reference TRBV5-1 and TRBJ1-1): KAGVTQTPRYLIKTRGQQVTLSCSPISGHRSVSWYQQTPGQGLQFLFEYFSETQRNKGNFPGRFSGRQFSNSRSEMNVSTLELGDSALYLCASSPQGLNTEAFFGQGTRLTVV.